The 32 T cell receptor beta chains presented below share a single source sample, sequenced in a study of blood T cell repertoires in COVID-19. Here immunoSEQ multiplex PCR was the method, and the copy in TCRdb shows in-frame clones only, minus some. This table holds approximately 120,000 clones, 75% to 90% found once. Input material: peripheral blood. These receptors were obtained from a woman aged 45 to 65 who had recovered from COVID-19.

The chain recombines TRBV11-2 with TRBJ1-1; D perhaps matches TRBD1 (5 bases). This CDR3 region has 15 residues. V lost 4 bases to trimming and J lost 3 bases, with 15 bases between them. Germline CDR1 reads SGHAT; CDR2 reads FQNNGV. The CDR3: CASSSHRGRHTEAFF. Here the CDR3 DNA reads TGTGCCAGCAGCTCCCATCGGGGGAGGCACACTGAAGCTTTCTTT.

The chain recombines TRBV5-1 with TRBJ1-1, with 8 nucleotides matching TRBD1. Germline V gives CDR1 SGHRS, CDR2 YFSETQ. V dropped 2 bases and J dropped 1; count of bases not matched to a gene: 10. The CDR3 covers 17 residues. CDR3 in DNA: TGCGCCAGCAGCTTTTCCGACAGGGGAACTGCGAACACTGAAGCTTTCTTT. Residues: CASSFSDRGTANTEAFF.

This chain joins TRBV7-2 and TRBJ2-2, with D maybe TRBD2 (6 bases). The CDR3 runs to 15 residues. The germline V and J ends were trimmed by 2 bases and 5 bases, with 12 bases remaining between them. Germline CDR1 and CDR2: SGHTA and FQGNSA. The CDR3 protein is CASSLQASVTGELFF. The CDR3 coding sequence is TGTGCCAGCAGCTTACAGGCTAGCGTAACCGGGGAGCTGTTTTTT. The whole variable domain, remainder taken from reference TRBV7-2 and TRBJ2-2, is GAGVSQSPSNKVTEKGKDVELRCDPISGHTALYWYRQSLGQGLEFLIYFQGNSAPDKSGLPSDRFSAERTGGSVSTLTIQRTQQEDSAVYLCASSLQASVTGELFFGEGSRLTVL.

The chain couples TRBV6-5 to TRBJ2-7, with 14 positions matching TRBD2. V shed 0 bases, J shed 6 bases, and the junction held 4 bases outside the gene matches. CDR1 and CDR2 from the germline V gene are MNHEY and SVGAGI. CDR3 length: 16 residues. The CDR3: CASSYSGLAGVREQYF. The DNA of the CDR3 is TGTGCCAGCAGTTACTCGGGACTAGCGGGAGTCCGCGAGCAGTACTTC.

This clone was seen only once. The rearrangement links TRBV7-9 to TRBJ2-1; 9 nucleotides align to TRBD2. The length of the CDR3 is 15 residues. The junction had 5 bases not matched to a gene; V was cut back by 2 bases and J by 6 bases. Germline CDR1 reads SEHNR; CDR2 reads FQNEAQ (reference sequence). CDR3 residues: CASSLRGLAFNEQFF. As DNA, the CDR3 is TGTGCCAGCAGCTTAAGGGGACTAGCTTTCAATGAGCAGTTCTTC. The whole variable domain, remainder taken from reference TRBV7-9 and TRBJ2-1, is DTGVSQNPRHKITKRGQNVTFRCDPISEHNRLYWYRQTLGQGPEFLTYFQNEAQLEKSRLLSDRFSAERPKGSFSTLEIQRTEQGDSAMYLCASSLRGLAFNEQFFGPGTRLTVL.

This chain connects TRBV19 to TRBJ2-7, with D unresolved. This CDR3 is built from 15 residues. Trimming took 1 base from V and 6 from J, leaving 16 bases between them. In germline, CDR1 is LNHDA, CDR2 SQIVND (reference sequence). The CDR3 here is CASSIAGQPRSEQYF. The DNA for the CDR3 is TGTGCCAGTAGTATAGCTGGCCAGCCGAGGAGCGAGCAGTACTTC.

The chain uses TRBV11-3 and TRBJ2-6; no clear D gene. CDR1 is SGHNT, CDR2 YENEEA, per germline. The CDR3 runs 14 residues. Trimming left V 5 bases short and J 0 bases short, with 5 bases between. The CDR3 region is CASSRSSGANVLTF. The DNA of the CDR3 is TGTGCCAGCAGCAGGAGCTCTGGGGCCAACGTCCTGACTTTC.

V and J are TRBV6-2 or TRBV6-3 and TRBJ2-7, with 8 bases fitting TRBD2. CDR1 and CDR2 (germline): MNHEY, SVGEGT. V lost 5 bases and J lost 3; bases outside the gene matches: 3. There are 13 residues in the CDR3. CDR3 sequence (DNA): TGTGCCAGCAGTATACTAGCGGACTACGAGCAGTACTTC. This gives the protein CASSILADYEQYF.

J is TRBJ2-5 and V is TRBV7-9; TRBD2 matches at 8 bases. The CDR3 runs 15 residues. V trimming: 4 bases; J trimming: 2 bases; junction bases outside the gene matches: 6. CDR1 and CDR2 from the germline V gene are SEHNR and FQNEAQ (reference sequence). The CDR3 loop reads CASSSSLAGQETQYF. CDR3 in DNA: TGTGCCAGCAGCTCCTCCCTAGCGGGTCAAGAGACCCAGTACTTC. Together with reference TRBV7-9 and TRBJ2-5, the CDR3 gives the full variable domain: DTGVSQNPRHKITKRGQNVTFRCDPISEHNRLYWYRQTLGQGPEFLTYFQNEAQLEKSRLLSDRFSAERPKGSFSTLEIQRTEQGDSAMYLCASSSSLAGQETQYFGPGTRLLVL.

The rearrangement uses TRBV18 and TRBJ2-7, with a weak D call TRBD1 (6 bases). The V gene lost 5 bases and the J gene lost 5 bases, with 19 bases spanning the gap. The germline V gene has CDR1 KGHSH and CDR2 LQKENI. The CDR3 totals 15 residues. For the CDR3, the DNA is TGTGCCAGCTCAAATTTGACTTGGGGGCGGCACGAGCAGTACTTC. Its protein product is CASSNLTWGRHEQYF.

The rearrangement uses TRBV25-1 and TRBJ1-4; D is possibly TRBD1 (5 bases). The germline V gene encodes CDR1 MGHDK and CDR2 SYGVNS. This CDR3 contains 14 residues. V gave up 8 bases and J gave up 7 bases, with 17 bases separating them. CDR3 amino acids: CASRPGTELEKLFF. The CDR3 DNA reads TGTGCCAGCCGTCCTGGGACTGAGCTTGAAAAACTGTTTTTT.

The chain joins TRBV9 to TRBJ2-3, with TRBD1 identical over 11 bases. In germline, CDR1 is SGDLS, CDR2 YYNGEE. The junction had 17 bases not matched to a gene; V was cut back by 7 bases and J by 4 bases. This CDR3 has 18 amino acids. The CDR3 bases are TGTGCCAGCGCCGGGAGGACAGGGGGCAACGAGAGGCCAGATACGCAGTATTTT. Translated: CASAGRTGGNERPDTQYF. The full variable domain, rest sourced from reference TRBV9 and TRBJ2-3, is DSGVTQTPKHLITATGQRVTLRCSPRSGDLSVYWYQQSLDQGLQFLIQYYNGEERAKGNILERFSAQQFPDLHSELNLSSLELGDSALYFCASAGRTGGNERPDTQYFGPGTRLTVL.

This rearrangement joins TRBV4-1 to TRBJ1-6, with D unclear. Per the germline V gene, CDR1 is MGHRA and CDR2 is YSYEKL. The CDR3 is 15 residues long. The V and J ends lost 2 bases and 6 bases respectively, with 11 bases between them. CDR3 in DNA: TGCGCCAGCAGCCAAATAGCGGGGATTAATTCACCCCTCCACTTT. As protein: CASSQIAGINSPLHF.

J is TRBJ2-1 and V is TRBV27, with 8 bases fitting TRBD2. Unmatched junction bases numbered 19, after V lost 6 bases and J lost 12 bases. This CDR3 spans 16 amino acids. The germline gives CDR1 MNHEY, CDR2 SMNVEV (reference sequence). CDR3 DNA: TGTGCCAGCAGCCCCTCGATGCGGGGGGATACAATGAGGCAGTTCTTC. It is translated as CASSPSMRGDTMRQFF.

This clone came up once. DNA of the CDR3: TGTGCCAGCAGTTTTTCACGGTCCCAGCATTTT. Residues: CASSFSRSQHF. The rearrangement links TRBV28 to TRBJ1-5; no reliable D call. The CDR3 consists of 11 residues. The V gene's germline CDR1 is MDHEN and CDR2 SYDVKM. Trimming took off 3 bases at V and 11 bases at J, with 8 bases between the two ends.

The chain carries TRBV29-1 and TRBJ1-5; a weak D match, TRBD1 (6 bases). The CDR3 contains 12 residues. Trimming removed 6 bases at V and 4 bases at J, with 10 bases between. Germline V gene sequence: CDR1 SQVTM, CDR2 ANQGSEA. CDR3 sequence reads: CSVGQINQPQHF. In nucleotides, the CDR3 is TGCAGCGTAGGACAGATAAATCAGCCCCAGCATTTT.

This clone was seen more than once but under ten times. V usage is TRBV3-1 (or the pseudogene TRBV3-2) and J usage is TRBJ1-6; no firm D call. V lost 0 bases and J lost 8, with 14 bases in between. The CDR3 extends over 16 amino acids. The germline V gene encodes CDR1 LGHDT and CDR2 YNNKEL (reference sequence). CDR3 DNA sequence: TGTGCCAGCAGCCAAGATGGGGTGGGAGCCGATTCACCCCTCCACTTT. As protein: CASSQDGVGADSPLHF.

This chain joins TRBV19 and TRBJ2-1, with D possibly matching TRBD2 (5 bases). This CDR3 region has 16 residues. Per the germline V gene, CDR1 is LNHDA and CDR2 is SQIVND (reference sequence). Between the trimmed V and J ends, which lost 7 bases and 4 bases, there was a span of 20 bases. CDR3 DNA sequence: TGTGCCAGTACCAATCTAGCCCACGGTCTTTACAATGAGCAGTTCTTC. Amino acids: CASTNLAHGLYNEQFF.

V gene TRBV29-1 combines with J gene TRBJ1-1, with D possibly TRBD1 on 5 matching bases. Trimming pared 4 bases from V and 10 bases from J, leaving 13 bases between. The CDR3 covers 11 residues. The germline V gene has CDR1 SQVTM and CDR2 ANQGSEA. Here the CDR3 DNA reads TGCAGCGTTGGACCCAGCGGGGGAGCTTTCTTT. It codes for CSVGPSGGAFF.

V usage is TRBV19 and J usage is TRBJ2-1; 7 nucleotides match TRBD1. The CDR3 runs 13 residues. The J segment lost 5 bases and the V segment lost 6 bases, leaving 4 bases of the junction unmatched. Germline loops: CDR1 LNHDA, CDR2 SQIVND (reference sequence). In nucleotides, the CDR3 is TGTGCCAGTAGCCTGACAGGGAACAATGAGCAGTTCTTC. Translated, it gives CASSLTGNNEQFF.

V and J are TRBV5-1 and TRBJ2-3; D gene uncertain. CDR1 is SGHRS, CDR2 YFSETQ, per germline. The V end lost 0 bases, the J end lost 2 bases, and 7 bases lay between the germline ends. This CDR3 has 14 amino acids. CDR3 residues: CASSLEQTTDTQYF. The CDR3 DNA sequence: TGCGCCAGCAGCTTGGAACAGACCACAGATACGCAGTATTTT. The full variable domain, with the rest looked up from reference TRBV5-1 and TRBJ2-3, is KAGVTQTPRYLIKTRGQQVTLSCSPISGHRSVSWYQQTPGQGLQFLFEYFSETQRNKGNFPGRFSGRQFSNSRSEMNVSTLELGDSALYLCASSLEQTTDTQYFGPGTRLTVL.

This clone is a singleton in its sample. The chain links TRBV9 to TRBJ1-2; 8 positions match TRBD1. The V gene's germline CDR1 is SGDLS and CDR2 YYNGEE. Losses at the gene ends were 3 bases for V and 8 bases for J; bases not matched to a gene: 15. The CDR3 covers 16 residues. The CDR3 loop is CASSANPGQDRVGYTF. DNA for the CDR3: TGTGCCAGCAGCGCAAACCCGGGACAGGATCGAGTGGGCTACACCTTC.

The chain combines TRBV18 with TRBJ2-1; 10 bases align to TRBD1. CDR1 and CDR2 (germline): KGHSH, LQKENI. V gave up 4 bases and J gave up 3 bases; unmatched junction bases: 6. There are 16 residues in the CDR3. The CDR3: CASSLTGTGVYNEQFF. CDR3 coding DNA: TGTGCCAGCTCACTTACCGGGACAGGGGTCTACAATGAGCAGTTCTTC.

The V and J genes are TRBV10-3 and TRBJ2-6, with TRBD1 as a possible D gene (5 bases). V dropped 8 bases and J dropped 0 bases, with 5 bases sitting between them. Germline CDR1 ENHRY, CDR2 SYGVKD. The CDR3 extends over 13 amino acids. CDR3 sequence: CAIGASGANVLTF. DNA of the CDR3: TGTGCCATCGGGGCCTCTGGGGCCAACGTCCTGACTTTC.

The chain employs TRBV6-2 or TRBV6-3 and TRBJ1-1, with TRBD1 as a possible D gene (6 bases). This CDR3 has 14 amino acids. Germline V gives CDR1 MNHEY, CDR2 SVGEGT. V dropped 4 bases and J dropped 7 bases, with 16 bases sitting between them. CDR3 protein: CASSFLFRGNEAFF. Here the CDR3 DNA reads TGTGCCAGCAGTTTCCTTTTCAGGGGAAATGAAGCTTTCTTT.

The genes are TRBV5-4 and TRBJ1-2; D is unclear. V lost 3 bases and J lost 4, with 10 bases in between. The V gene's germline CDR1 is SGHNT and CDR2 YYREEE (reference sequence). This CDR3 has 13 residues. The CDR3 region is CASSSSTSYGYTF. The DNA for the CDR3 is TGTGCCAGCAGCTCTTCAACAAGCTATGGCTACACCTTC.

V gene TRBV6-5 combines with J gene TRBJ2-7, with D tentatively TRBD2 (6 bases). V was clipped by 7 bases and J by 3 bases, with 13 bases between them. CDR3 length: 13 residues. CDR1 MNHEY and CDR2 SVGAGI come from the germline V gene. CDR3 sequence reads: CASKGGALYEQYF. CDR3 bases: TGTGCCAGCAAGGGCGGGGCCCTCTACGAGCAGTACTTC.

This chain links TRBV3-1 (or the pseudogene TRBV3-2) with TRBJ1-5; D perhaps matches TRBD1 (6 bases). The V and J ends lost 2 bases and 9 bases respectively, with 11 bases between them. The CDR3 runs 13 residues. The germline V gene encodes CDR1 LGHDT and CDR2 YNNKEL (reference sequence). The CDR3 bases are TGTGCCAGCAGCCAACCAGGGGTTCCGCCCCAGCATTTT. This codes for CASSQPGVPPQHF.

The V gene is TRBV7-2, the J gene TRBJ1-6; D gene ambiguous. Germline loops: CDR1 SGHTA, CDR2 FQGNSA. V dropped 5 bases and J dropped 7 bases, with 15 bases sitting between them. This CDR3 is 15 amino acids long. CDR3 bases: TGTGCCAGCAGCCCCGGACTCCCGGGCAATTCACCCCTCCACTTT. Translating it yields CASSPGLPGNSPLHF.

The J gene is TRBJ2-7, the V gene TRBV28; D might be TRBD2 (6 bases). V was cut by 5 bases and J by 4 bases, with 27 bases left in between. The germline V gene has CDR1 MDHEN and CDR2 SYDVKM. The CDR3 totals 18 residues. CDR3 nucleotide sequence: TGTGCCAGCAGTCGCCGTGTCGGTCAGACTAGAAGAGTTTACGAGCAGTACTTC. This sequence encodes CASSRRVGQTRRVYEQYF.

The chain employs TRBV25-1 and TRBJ2-7, with a tentative D call TRBD1 (6 bases). Trimming removed 4 bases from V and 3 bases from J, with 16 bases in between. This CDR3 is built from 15 residues. Germline V gene lookup returns CDR1 MGHDK and CDR2 SYGVNS. The CDR3 spells CASSGDGGGYYEQYF. In nucleotides, the CDR3 is TGTGCCAGCAGTGGGGATGGGGGCGGTTACTACGAGCAGTACTTC.

The rearrangement uses TRBV5-1 and TRBJ1-5, with 8 bases that match TRBD1. The CDR3 runs to 17 residues. CDR1 SGHRS and CDR2 YFSETQ come from the germline V gene. V lost 2 bases, J lost 0 bases, and 7 bases stayed unmatched. The CDR3 DNA sequence: TGCGCCAGCAGCTTATATTCGGGACAGGATAGCAATCAGCCCCAGCATTTT. As protein: CASSLYSGQDSNQPQHF.